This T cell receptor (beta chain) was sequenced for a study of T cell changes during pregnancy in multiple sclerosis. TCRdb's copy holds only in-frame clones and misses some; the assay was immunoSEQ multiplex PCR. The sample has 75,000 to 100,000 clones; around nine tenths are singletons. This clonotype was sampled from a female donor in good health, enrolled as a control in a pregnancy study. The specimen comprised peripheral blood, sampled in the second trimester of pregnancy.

The CDR3: CATRDGGENTEAFF. As DNA, the CDR3 is TGTGCCACACGGGATGGGGGGGAGAACACTGAAGCTTTCTTT. The chain links TRBV6-1 to TRBJ1-1; D might be TRBD1 (5 bases). Trimming took 10 bases from V and 1 from J, leaving 16 bases between them. The CDR3 is made up of 14 amino acids. Germline assignment: CDR1 MNHNS and CDR2 SASEGT.